Reported below is one TCR beta chain. The antigen remains undetermined. The entry originates in a study of regulatory dendritic cells for organ transplantation. About the research overall: Dendritic cell cultures received LPS on day 6.

The assay was immunoSEQ multiplex PCR, and TCRdb's table has in-frame clones only and misses some. The table shows some 10,000 clones, with about two thirds occurring only once. Findings and limits, study-wide: Memory CD8+ clonal expansion seemed more limited with regulatory than mature dendritic cells. Among resting subsets, memory CD8+ cells contained the most alloreactive clonotypes.

Sorted T cells were CFSE-labeled and cultured 5 days with allogeneic regulatory or mature dendritic cells at 1:10. FACS sorted CD4+ or CD8+ T cells into CD45RA+ naive and CD45RO+ memory. Sequences were obtained from naive CD4+ T cells from blood cultured with dendritic cells. Sample subset: CD45RA+ naive T cells. This sequence originates from a human donor in good health.

CDR3 nucleotides: TGTGCCAGCAGCCCCCAAGACAGCCTACCACCCTACGAGCAGTACTTC. Residues: CASSPQDSLPPYEQYF. This chain links TRBV7-2 with TRBJ2-7; possibly TRBD1 for D (5 bases). This CDR3 region has 16 residues. The ends were cut back, 5 bases at V and 2 bases at J, with 19 bases in the middle. Germline V lookup: CDR1 SGHTA, CDR2 FQGNSA.